These T cell receptor beta chains were read from a single sample in a study of blood T cell repertoires in COVID-19. The data were produced by immunoSEQ multiplex PCR, yet TCRdb's version contains in-frame clones alone and is incomplete. Among roughly 95,000 clones, around nine tenths were seen once, and the ten largest hold under 5%. Sample: peripheral blood. The receptors were sampled from a woman aged 45-65 years in a cohort sampled during active COVID-19. The CDR3 runs from the conserved cysteine through the conserved F or W. D genes are given only for firm matches. For some rows the clone size is stated as once, few or many, or as a class when expanded; others skip it.

size	V	D	J	CDR3	DNA
.	TRBV6-5	TRBD1	TRBJ2-5	CASTGDRLYQETQYF	TGTGCCAGCACCGGGGACAGACTGTACCAAGAGACCCAGTACTTC
.	TRBV5-1	TRBD1	TRBJ2-6	CASSLWETGPGANVLTF	TGCGCCAGCAGCTTGTGGGAGACAGGGCCTGGGGCCAACGTCCTGACTTTC
.	TRBV2	TRBD1	TRBJ1-2	CASSDGDRGPGGYTF	TGTGCCAGCAGTGACGGGGACAGGGGGCCGGGAGGCTACACCTTC
.	TRBV11-3	.	TRBJ2-1	CASSFSGSSYNEQFF	TGTGCCAGCAGCTTCTCGGGAAGCTCCTACAATGAGCAGTTCTTC
.	TRBV10-1	.	TRBJ1-6	CASRDSWNSPLHF	TGCGCCAGCAGGGACAGCTGGAATTCACCCCTCCACTTT
few	TRBV3-1/TRBV3-2	.	TRBJ2-2	CASSPRGNTGELFF	TGTGCCAGCAGCCCCAGGGGGAACACCGGGGAGCTGTTTTTT
.	TRBV7-9	TRBD2	TRBJ2-2	CASSQLPGLANTGELFF	TGTGCCAGCAGCCAACTGCCGGGACTAGCGAACACCGGGGAGCTGTTTTTT
.	TRBV6-5	TRBD1	TRBJ2-7	CASSPQGSSYEQYF	TGTGCCAGCAGTCCACAGGGGTCCTCCTACGAGCAGTACTTC
.	TRBV3-1/TRBV3-2	.	TRBJ2-3	CASSLRHGFSTDTQYF	TGTGCCAGCAGCCTTAGGCACGGGTTTAGCACAGATACGCAGTATTTT
.	TRBV7-9	TRBD1	TRBJ1-2	CASTYGTGDLDYGYTF	TGTGCCAGCACCTATGGGACAGGGGATTTGGACTATGGCTACACCTTC
.	TRBV12-2	.	TRBJ2-1	CASRLAWSQKREFYNEQFF	TGTGCAAGTCGCTTAGCGTGGTCACAGAAGCGGGAGTTCTACAATGAGCAGTTCTTC
.	TRBV12-2	.	TRBJ2-7	CASRLDTDSPMRKNDYEQYF	TGTGCAAGTCGCTTAGATACTGACTCCCCTATGAGGAAGAACGACTACGAGCAGTACTTC
.	TRBV9	TRBD2	TRBJ2-1	CASSQGLAGAYNEQFF	TGTGCCAGCAGCCAGGGGCTAGCGGGGGCTTACAATGAGCAGTTCTTC
.	TRBV6-5	TRBD1	TRBJ1-1	CASRGPGTGGTEAFF	TGTGCCAGCAGGGGCCCCGGGACAGGGGGCACTGAAGCTTTCTTT
.	TRBV29-1	.	TRBJ1-2	CSVVTQGNYGYTF	TGCAGCGTCGTAACGCAGGGTAACTATGGCTACACCTTC
.	TRBV6-2/TRBV6-3	.	TRBJ2-7	CASSTTEYEQYF	TGTGCCAGCAGTACGACAGAATACGAGCAGTACTTC
.	TRBV9	TRBD2	TRBJ2-7	CASSVVVSGTPPIQYEQYF	TGTGCCAGCAGCGTAGTGGTTAGCGGGACCCCCCCGATACAATACGAGCAGTACTTC
once	TRBV5-4	TRBD1	TRBJ1-1	CASSLRGQYTEAFF	TGTGCCAGCAGCTTGAGGGGACAGTACACTGAAGCTTTCTTT
.	TRBV5-1	.	TRBJ2-7	CASSLTGPYEQYF	TGCGCCAGCAGCTTGACAGGGCCCTACGAGCAGTACTTC
.	TRBV11-2	.	TRBJ1-2	CASSDRRGDGGYGYTF	TGTGCCAGCAGCGACCGCCGGGGGGACGGGGGGTATGGCTACACCTTC
.	TRBV9	.	TRBJ2-7	CASSPAGFGDEQYF	TGTGCCAGCAGCCCCGCGGGGTTTGGTGACGAGCAGTACTTC
.	TRBV5-1	.	TRBJ2-1	CASSPDGTLNEQFF	TGCGCCAGCAGCCCAGACGGGACACTCAATGAGCAGTTCTTC
.	TRBV19	.	TRBJ2-5	CASRRRLGETQYF	TGTGCAAGTAGACGGAGACTAGGTGAGACCCAGTACTTC
few	TRBV7-8	.	TRBJ2-7	CASSLENRVVGGEQYF	TGTGCCAGCAGCTTAGAAAACAGGGTAGTAGGAGGCGAGCAGTACTTC
.	TRBV6-5	.	TRBJ2-2	CASSWGEGEYTGELFF	TGTGCCAGCAGTTGGGGGGAGGGGGAGTACACCGGGGAGCTGTTTTTT
.	TRBV5-4	TRBD2	TRBJ2-1	CASSRLGLAAGEQFF	TGTGCCAGCAGCCGGCTGGGACTAGCGGCCGGGGAGCAGTTCTTC
.	TRBV7-8	.	TRBJ2-7	CASSQDSSEQYF	TGTGCCAGCAGCCAAGATTCGAGCGAGCAGTACTTC
.	TRBV9	.	TRBJ1-6	CASSPSGNSPLHF	TGTGCCAGCAGCCCCTCAGGAAATTCACCCCTCCACTTT
few	TRBV3-1/TRBV3-2	TRBD1	TRBJ1-2	CASSQNPEGAGYTF	TGTGCCAGCAGCCAAAATCCCGAGGGGGCTGGCTACACCTTC
.	TRBV3-1/TRBV3-2	.	TRBJ1-2	CASSHGGADYGYTF	TGTGCCAGCAGCCATGGGGGCGCAGACTATGGCTACACCTTC
.	TRBV4-1	.	TRBJ1-5	CASSLSGNQPQHF	TGCGCCAGCAGCCTATCGGGGAATCAGCCCCAGCATTTT
.	TRBV10-3	TRBD1	TRBJ2-2	CAISDRRQGANTGELFF	TGTGCCATCAGTGACCGCCGACAGGGGGCCAACACCGGGGAGCTGTTTTTT
.	TRBV28	.	TRBJ1-2	CASSSLSTDGYTF	TGTGCCAGCAGTTCCCTTTCGACAGATGGCTACACCTTC
.	TRBV5-1	.	TRBJ2-2	CASMGANTGELFF	TGCGCCAGCATGGGGGCTAACACCGGGGAGCTGTTTTTT
.	TRBV3-1/TRBV3-2	.	TRBJ1-2	CASSPRFNSGDYGYTF	TGTGCCAGCAGCCCCAGGTTCAATAGTGGTGACTATGGCTACACCTTC
few	TRBV11-2	.	TRBJ1-5	CASSLLGGNQPQHF	TGTGCCAGCAGCTTGTTGGGGGGGAATCAGCCCCAGCATTTT
.	TRBV27	.	TRBJ1-2	CASSLSPRVYGYTF	TGTGCCAGCAGTTTATCGCCCAGGGTCTATGGCTACACCTTC
once	TRBV18	TRBD1	TRBJ2-5	CASSRGTGWQETQYF	TGTGCCAGCTCACGTGGGACAGGGTGGCAAGAGACCCAGTACTTC
.	TRBV6-5	.	TRBJ2-2	CASSYGQINTGELFF	TGTGCCAGCAGTTACGGCCAGATTAACACCGGGGAGCTGTTTTTT
.	TRBV18	TRBD1	TRBJ1-5	CASSSAGTGYNQPQHF	TGTGCCAGCTCATCCGCCGGGACAGGTTACAATCAGCCCCAGCATTTT
once	TRBV6-1	TRBD1	TRBJ1-2	CASSEWLDRGLVYGYTF	TGTGCCAGCAGTGAGTGGTTGGACAGGGGGCTCGTCTATGGCTACACCTTC
once	TRBV7-6	.	TRBJ2-4	CASSLAGGLAKNIQYF	TGTGCCAGCAGCTTAGCGGGGGGGCTAGCCAAAAACATTCAGTACTTC
.	TRBV21-1	.	TRBJ2-1	CASSKDPQNNEQFF	TGTGCCAGCAGCAAAGACCCACAGAACAATGAGCAGTTCTTC
.	TRBV14	.	TRBJ1-6	CASSPTMGGNSPLHF	TGTGCCAGCAGCCCCACCATGGGGGGTAATTCACCCCTCCACTTT
.	TRBV24-1	TRBD2	TRBJ2-5	CATSDTSGTGYQETQYF	TGTGCCACCAGTGACACTAGCGGGACCGGGTACCAAGAGACCCAGTACTTC
.	TRBV6-5	.	TRBJ1-1	CASEGGSALNTEAFF	TGTGCCAGCGAGGGAGGCAGCGCCCTGAACACTGAAGCTTTCTTT
.	TRBV6-2/TRBV6-3	.	TRBJ2-7	CASSPQPPQSSYEQYF	TGTGCCAGCAGCCCTCAACCGCCACAGAGTTCCTACGAGCAGTACTTC
.	TRBV5-1	TRBD1	TRBJ2-7	CASSPYPGTGVSLSEQYF	TGCGCCAGCAGCCCCTATCCCGGGACAGGGGTGAGCCTTAGCGAGCAGTACTTC
.	TRBV30	TRBD1	TRBJ2-2	CAWRGQGNTGELFF	TGTGCCTGGAGAGGACAGGGGAACACCGGGGAGCTGTTTTTT
.	TRBV5-1	TRBD2	TRBJ2-7	CASSLAGSGGIKYF	TGCGCCAGCAGCTTGGCCGGTAGCGGGGGGATTAAGTACTTC